Described below is a single TCR beta chain sequence and its context. This sample was taken from a study of shared clonotypes between healthy human individuals. CD4+ cells were split into CD45RA+ naive and CD45RA-negative memory subsets. Some clones are missing from TCRdb's copy, which holds only in-frame ones; the method was immunoSEQ multiplex PCR. The sample holds more than 2 million clones, around 95% seen once. The CDR3 extends over 16 amino acids. With 5 bases clipped from V and 6 bases from J, the junction kept 14 bases outside the gene matches. The V gene's germline CDR1 is LNHNV and CDR2 YYDKDF (reference sequence).

Source material: naive CD4+ T cells sorted from blood. Subset defined: CD45RA+ positively selected. The chain couples TRBV15 to TRBJ1-2; 8 nucleotides match TRBD1. The source of this sequence is a man aged 18 to 30 in good health. CDR3 protein: CATSARGHRGEDGYTF. The CDR3 nucleotides are TGTGCCACCAGCGCCCGAGGGCACAGGGGGGAAGATGGCTACACCTTC. The whole variable domain, filled in from reference TRBV15 and TRBJ1-2, reads DAMVIQNPRYQVTQFGKPVTLSCSQTLNHNVMYWYQQKSSQAPKLLFHYYDKDFNNEADTPDNFQSRRPNTSFCFLDIRSPGLGDTAMYLCATSARGHRGEDGYTFGSGTRLTVV.